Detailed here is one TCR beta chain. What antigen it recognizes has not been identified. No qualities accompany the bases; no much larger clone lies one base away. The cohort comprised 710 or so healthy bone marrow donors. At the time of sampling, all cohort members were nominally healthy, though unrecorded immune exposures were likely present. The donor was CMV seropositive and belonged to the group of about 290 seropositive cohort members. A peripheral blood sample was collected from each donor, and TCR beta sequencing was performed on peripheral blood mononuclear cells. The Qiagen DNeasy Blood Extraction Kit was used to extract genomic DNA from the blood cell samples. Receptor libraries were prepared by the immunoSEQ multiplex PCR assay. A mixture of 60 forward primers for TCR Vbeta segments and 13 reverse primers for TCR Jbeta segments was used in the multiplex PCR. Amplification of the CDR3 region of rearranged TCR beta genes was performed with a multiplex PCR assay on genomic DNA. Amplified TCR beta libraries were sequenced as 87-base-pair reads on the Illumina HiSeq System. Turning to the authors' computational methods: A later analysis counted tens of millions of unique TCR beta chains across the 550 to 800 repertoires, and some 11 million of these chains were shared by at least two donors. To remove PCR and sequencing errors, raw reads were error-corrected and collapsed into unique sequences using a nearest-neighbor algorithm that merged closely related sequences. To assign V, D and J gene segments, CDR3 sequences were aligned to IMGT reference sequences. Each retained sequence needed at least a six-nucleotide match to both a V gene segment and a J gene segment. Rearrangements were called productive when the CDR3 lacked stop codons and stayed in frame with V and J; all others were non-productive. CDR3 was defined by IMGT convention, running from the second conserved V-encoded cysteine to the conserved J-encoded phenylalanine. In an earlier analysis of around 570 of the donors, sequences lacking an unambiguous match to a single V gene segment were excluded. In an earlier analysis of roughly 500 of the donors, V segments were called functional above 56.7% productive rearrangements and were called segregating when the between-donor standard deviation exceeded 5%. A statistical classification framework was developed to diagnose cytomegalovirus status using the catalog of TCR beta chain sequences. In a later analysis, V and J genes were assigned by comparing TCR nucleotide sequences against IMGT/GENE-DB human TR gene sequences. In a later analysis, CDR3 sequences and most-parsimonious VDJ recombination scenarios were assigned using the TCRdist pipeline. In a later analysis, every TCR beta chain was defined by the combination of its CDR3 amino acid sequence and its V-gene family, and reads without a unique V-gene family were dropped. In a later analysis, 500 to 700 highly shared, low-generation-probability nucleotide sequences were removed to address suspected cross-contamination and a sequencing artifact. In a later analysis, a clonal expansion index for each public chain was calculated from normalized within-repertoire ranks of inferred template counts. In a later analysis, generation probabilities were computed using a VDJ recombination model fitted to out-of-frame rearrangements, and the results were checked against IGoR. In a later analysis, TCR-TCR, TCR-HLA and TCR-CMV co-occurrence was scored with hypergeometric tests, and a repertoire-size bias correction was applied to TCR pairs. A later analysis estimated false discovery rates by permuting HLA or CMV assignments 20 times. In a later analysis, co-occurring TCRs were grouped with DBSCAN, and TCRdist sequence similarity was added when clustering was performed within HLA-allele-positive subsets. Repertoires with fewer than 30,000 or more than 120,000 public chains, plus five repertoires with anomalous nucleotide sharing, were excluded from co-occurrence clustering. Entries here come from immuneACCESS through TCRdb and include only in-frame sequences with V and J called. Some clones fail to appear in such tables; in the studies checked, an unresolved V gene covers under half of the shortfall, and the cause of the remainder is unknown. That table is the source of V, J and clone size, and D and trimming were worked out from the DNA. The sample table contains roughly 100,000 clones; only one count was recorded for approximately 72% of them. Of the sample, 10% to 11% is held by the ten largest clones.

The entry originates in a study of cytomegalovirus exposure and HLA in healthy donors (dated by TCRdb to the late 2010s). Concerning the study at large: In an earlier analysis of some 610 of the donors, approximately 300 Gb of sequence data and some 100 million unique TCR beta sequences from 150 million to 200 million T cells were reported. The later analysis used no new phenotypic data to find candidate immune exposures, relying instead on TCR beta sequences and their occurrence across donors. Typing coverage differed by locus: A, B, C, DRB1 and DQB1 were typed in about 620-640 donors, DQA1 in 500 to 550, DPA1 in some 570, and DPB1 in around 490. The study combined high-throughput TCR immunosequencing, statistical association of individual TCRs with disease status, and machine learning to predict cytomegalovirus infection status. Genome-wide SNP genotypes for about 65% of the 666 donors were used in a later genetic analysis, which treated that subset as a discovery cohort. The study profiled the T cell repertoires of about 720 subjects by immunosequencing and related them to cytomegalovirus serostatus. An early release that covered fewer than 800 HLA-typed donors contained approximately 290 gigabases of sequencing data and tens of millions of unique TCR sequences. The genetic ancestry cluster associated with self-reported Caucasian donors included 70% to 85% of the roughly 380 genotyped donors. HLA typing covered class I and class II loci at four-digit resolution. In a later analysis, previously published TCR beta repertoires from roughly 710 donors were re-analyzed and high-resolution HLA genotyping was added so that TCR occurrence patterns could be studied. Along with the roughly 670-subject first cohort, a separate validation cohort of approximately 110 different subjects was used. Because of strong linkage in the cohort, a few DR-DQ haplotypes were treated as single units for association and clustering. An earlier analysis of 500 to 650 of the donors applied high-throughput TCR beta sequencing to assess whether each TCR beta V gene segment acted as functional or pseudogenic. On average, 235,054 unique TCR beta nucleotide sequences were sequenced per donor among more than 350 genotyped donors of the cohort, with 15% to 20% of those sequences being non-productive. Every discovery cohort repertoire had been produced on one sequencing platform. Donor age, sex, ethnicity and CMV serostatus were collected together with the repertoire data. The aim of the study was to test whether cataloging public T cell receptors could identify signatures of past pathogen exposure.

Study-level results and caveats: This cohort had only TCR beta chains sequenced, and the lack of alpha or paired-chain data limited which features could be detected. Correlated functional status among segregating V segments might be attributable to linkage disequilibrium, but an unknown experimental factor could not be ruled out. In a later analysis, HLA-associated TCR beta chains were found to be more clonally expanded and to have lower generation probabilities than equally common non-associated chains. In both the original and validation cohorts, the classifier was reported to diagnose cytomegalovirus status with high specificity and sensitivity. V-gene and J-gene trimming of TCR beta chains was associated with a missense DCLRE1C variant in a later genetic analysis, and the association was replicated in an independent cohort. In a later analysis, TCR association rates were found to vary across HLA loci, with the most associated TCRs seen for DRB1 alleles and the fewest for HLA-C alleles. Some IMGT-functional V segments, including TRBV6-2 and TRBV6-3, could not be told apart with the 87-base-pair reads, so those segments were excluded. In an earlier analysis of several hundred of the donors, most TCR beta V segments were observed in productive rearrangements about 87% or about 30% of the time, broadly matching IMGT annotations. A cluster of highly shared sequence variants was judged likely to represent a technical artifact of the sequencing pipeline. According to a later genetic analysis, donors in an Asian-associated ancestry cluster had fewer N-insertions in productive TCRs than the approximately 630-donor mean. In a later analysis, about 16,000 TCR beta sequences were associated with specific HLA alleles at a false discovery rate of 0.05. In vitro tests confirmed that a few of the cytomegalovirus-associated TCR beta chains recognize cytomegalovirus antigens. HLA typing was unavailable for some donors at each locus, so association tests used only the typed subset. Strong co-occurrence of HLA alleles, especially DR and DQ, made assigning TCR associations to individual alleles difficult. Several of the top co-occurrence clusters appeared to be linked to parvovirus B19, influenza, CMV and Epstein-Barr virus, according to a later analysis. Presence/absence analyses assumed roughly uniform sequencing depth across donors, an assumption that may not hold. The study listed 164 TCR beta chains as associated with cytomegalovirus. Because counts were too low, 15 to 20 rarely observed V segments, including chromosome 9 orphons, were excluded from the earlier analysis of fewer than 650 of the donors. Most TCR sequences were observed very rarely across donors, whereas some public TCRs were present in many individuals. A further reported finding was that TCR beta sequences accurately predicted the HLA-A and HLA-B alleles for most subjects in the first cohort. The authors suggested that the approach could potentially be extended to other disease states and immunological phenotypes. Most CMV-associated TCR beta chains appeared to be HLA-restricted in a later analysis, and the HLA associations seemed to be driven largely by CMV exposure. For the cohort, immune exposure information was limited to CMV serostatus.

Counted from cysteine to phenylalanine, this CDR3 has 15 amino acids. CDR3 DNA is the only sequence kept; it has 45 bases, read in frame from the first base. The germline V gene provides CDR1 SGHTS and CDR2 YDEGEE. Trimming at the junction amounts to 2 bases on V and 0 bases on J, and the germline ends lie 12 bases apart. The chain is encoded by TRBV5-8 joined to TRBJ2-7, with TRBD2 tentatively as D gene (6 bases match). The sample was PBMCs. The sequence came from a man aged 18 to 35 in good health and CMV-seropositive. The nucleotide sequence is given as TGTGCCAGCAGCTTTGGGGGGACCCTCTCCTACGAGCAGTACTTC. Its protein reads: CASSFGGTLSYEQYF.